Shown below are 18 T cell receptor beta chains from a single sample sequenced in a study of T cell clones after liver transplantation. Profiling relied on immunoSEQ multiplex PCR, and the TCRdb table lists in-frame clones only, not all of them. The data hold 45,000 to 60,000 clones, with 70% to 80% observed a single time. The source material was CD4+ T cells from blood, sampled at the roughly 16-month timepoint. The receptors come from a human patient who received a liver transplant. Some T cells may be provided by the graft donor.

This chain links TRBV12-5 with TRBJ1-2, with D tentatively TRBD1 (5 bases). Germline V gives CDR1 LGHNT, CDR2 FRNRAP. V shed 5 bases and J shed 0 bases, with 16 bases lying between them. The CDR3 has 16 residues. CDR3 loop: CASGRTGTEANYGYTF. CDR3 DNA: TGTGCTAGTGGTCGCACCGGGACCGAAGCTAACTATGGCTACACCTTC.

This clone was counted a few times. The chain is built from TRBV7-2 and TRBJ1-2; tentatively, D is TRBD1 (6 bases). V shed 1 base and J shed 0 bases, with 12 bases lying between them. The CDR3 sequence is 16 residues long. The germline gives CDR1 SGHTA, CDR2 FQGNSA. Here the CDR3 DNA reads TGTGCCAGCAGCTTAGGGGCGGGGACACCTAACTATGGCTACACCTTC. This encodes CASSLGAGTPNYGYTF.

Details on this clone: Other DNA sequences within the sample encode an identical CDR3. This chain uses TRBV5-1 with TRBJ1-3, with a tentative D call TRBD1 (6 bases). CDR1 and CDR2 from the germline V gene are SGHRS and YFSETQ. The CDR3 is made up of 14 amino acids. V was shortened by 4 bases and J by 2 bases, with 10 bases between the two germline ends. CDR3 nucleotide sequence: TGCGCCAGCAGCGAACAGGGTGCTGGAAACACCATATATTTT. Encoded protein: CASSEQGAGNTIYF.

The CDR3 region has the DNA TGCAGCCTGCCCCCCCCCGGGACAGGGGTTTTCCACAATGAGCAGTTCTTC. Protein sequence: CSLPPPGTGVFHNEQFF. This chain links TRBV29-1 with TRBJ2-1; 10 nucleotides line up with TRBD1. The CDR3 totals 17 residues. Looked up from germline, CDR1 is SQVTM and CDR2 is ANQGSEA. The trim removed 8 bases at V and 5 bases at J, leaving 18 bases unmatched.

The V call is TRBV7-9, the J call TRBJ2-7; a weak D match, TRBD2 (6 bases). This CDR3 is 14 amino acids long. From germline, CDR1 is SEHNR and CDR2 FQNEAQ (reference sequence). V lost 2 bases, J lost 1 base, and 9 bases lay in between. The CDR3 region is CASSLTGVSYEQYV. In nucleotides, the CDR3 is TGTGCCAGCAGCTTAACGGGAGTGTCCTACGAGCAGTACGTC.

The table lists this clone with a few counts. The genes are TRBV14 and TRBJ1-3, with 8 bases that match TRBD1. The trim removed 1 base at V and 4 bases at J, leaving 3 bases unmatched. The V gene's germline CDR1 is SGHDN and CDR2 FVKESK. CDR3 size: 15 residues. CDR3 amino acids: CASSQAAGGGNTIYF. The CDR3 coding sequence is TGTGCCAGCAGCCAAGCCGCAGGGGGCGGAAACACCATATATTTT.

The chain combines TRBV5-1 with TRBJ2-2; D is unclear. Germline V gene sequence: CDR1 SGHRS, CDR2 YFSETQ. V was shortened by 0 bases and J by 2 bases, with 23 bases between the two germline ends. The CDR3 has 20 amino acids. For the CDR3, the DNA is TGCGCCAGCAGCTTGGAATCTAGGGTCCTTCCGGTCGAAAACACCGGGGAGCTGTTTTTT. It translates to CASSLESRVLPVENTGELFF.

The V and J genes are TRBV19 and TRBJ1-1; D gene unclear. This CDR3 spans 12 amino acids. V lost 5 bases to trimming and J lost 7 bases, with 11 bases between them. Per the germline V gene, CDR1 is LNHDA and CDR2 is SQIVND (reference sequence). CDR3 sequence: CASSLAENEAFF. The CDR3 bases are TGTGCCAGTAGTCTGGCGGAAAATGAAGCTTTCTTT.

The chain joins TRBV29-1 to TRBJ2-1; perhaps TRBD2 as D (7 bases). The CDR3 is made up of 12 amino acids. With 7 bases removed from V and 8 bases from J, the gap between germline ends came to 15 bases. Germline V gives CDR1 SQVTM, CDR2 ANQGSEA. The CDR3 loop reads CSADGGGDEQFF. The CDR3 nucleotides are TGCAGCGCGGATGGGGGGGGCGATGAGCAGTTCTTC.

V usage is TRBV5-1 and J usage is TRBJ1-1; TRBD1 is a possible D gene (5 bases). CDR3 length equals 16 residues. The V end was cut by 0 bases, the J end by 4 bases, with 16 bases between. Germline V lookup: CDR1 SGHRS, CDR2 YFSETQ. The CDR3 nucleotides are TGCGCCAGCAGCTTGGCCCGGAAAGGGGTGGCCACTGAAGCTTTCTTT. This codes for CASSLARKGVATEAFF.

The gene calls are TRBV5-4 and TRBJ2-3; TRBD1 or TRBD2 may be the D gene (5 bases each). Looked up from germline, CDR1 is SGHNT and CDR2 is YYREEE (reference sequence). Trimming took 2 bases from V and 2 from J, leaving 9 bases between them. The CDR3 is made up of 14 amino acids. The CDR3 region is CASSLSGATDTQYF. The CDR3 DNA follows: TGTGCCAGCAGCTTATCCGGGGCCACAGATACGCAGTATTTT.

This sequence joins TRBV5-1 and TRBJ1-1; a weak D match, TRBD1 (6 bases). The CDR3 is 14 residues long. The V and J ends lost 4 bases and 4 bases respectively, with 14 bases between them. Germline assignment: CDR1 SGHRS and CDR2 YFSETQ. CDR3 sequence (DNA): TGCGCCAGCAGCCCCCAGGGAGGGGGCACTGAAGCTTTCTTT. Its translation is CASSPQGGGTEAFF. The full variable domain, its missing parts supplied by reference TRBV5-1 and TRBJ1-1, is KAGVTQTPRYLIKTRGQQVTLSCSPISGHRSVSWYQQTPGQGLQFLFEYFSETQRNKGNFPGRFSGRQFSNSRSEMNVSTLELGDSALYLCASSPQGGGTEAFFGQGTRLTVV.

The chain links TRBV19 to TRBJ2-5; 9 positions match TRBD2. The CDR3 spans 15 residues. The germline V gene encodes CDR1 LNHDA and CDR2 SQIVND (reference sequence). With 10 bases clipped from V and 3 bases from J, the junction kept 12 bases outside the gene matches. The CDR3 loop reads CATSDAASGKETQYF. Written as DNA, the CDR3 is TGTGCCACCTCGGATGCGGCTAGCGGGAAAGAGACCCAGTACTTC. Filled out from reference TRBV19 and TRBJ2-5, the complete variable domain reads DGGITQSPKYLFRKEGQNVTLSCEQNLNHDAMYWYRQDPGQGLRLIYYSQIVNDFQKGDIAEGYSVSREKKESFPLTVTSAQKNPTAFYLCATSDAASGKETQYFGPGTRLLVL.

V is TRBV5-1 and J is TRBJ1-1; 9 bases fit TRBD1. Germline CDR1 and CDR2: SGHRS and YFSETQ. V lost 3 bases to trimming and J lost 1 base; unmatched junction nucleotides: 4. This CDR3 has 15 residues. Here the CDR3 reads CASSWGQGKNTEAFF. The CDR3 DNA reads as TGCGCCAGCAGCTGGGGACAGGGAAAGAACACTGAAGCTTTCTTT. Variable domain in full (rest from reference TRBV5-1 and TRBJ1-1): KAGVTQTPRYLIKTRGQQVTLSCSPISGHRSVSWYQQTPGQGLQFLFEYFSETQRNKGNFPGRFSGRQFSNSRSEMNVSTLELGDSALYLCASSWGQGKNTEAFFGQGTRLTVV.

V gene TRBV15 combines with J gene TRBJ1-4; tentative D call: TRBD1 (6 bases). Per the germline V gene, CDR1 is LNHNV and CDR2 is YYDKDF (reference sequence). Between the trimmed V and J ends, which lost 5 bases and 6 bases, there was a span of 16 bases. The CDR3 covers 15 residues. The CDR3 protein is CATSSGGAGDEKLFF. CDR3 DNA: TGTGCCACCAGCTCCGGCGGGGCAGGGGATGAAAAACTGTTTTTT.

The CDR3 region has the DNA TGTGCCAGCAGCGTGGACGGAGTACTCTCCTACAATGAGCAGTTCTTC. This encodes CASSVDGVLSYNEQFF. The gene calls are TRBV9 and TRBJ2-1, with no clear D. The CDR3 consists of 16 residues. Germline loops: CDR1 SGDLS, CDR2 YYNGEE. The V end was cut by 2 bases, the J end by 0 bases, with 12 bases between.

As regards this clone: Other DNA sequences in the same sample also yield this CDR3. The J gene is TRBJ2-3, the V gene TRBV29-1; D not resolved. The CDR3 totals 12 residues. The ends were cut back, 1 base at V and 6 bases at J, with 8 bases in the middle. CDR1 SQVTM and CDR2 ANQGSEA come from the germline V gene. CDR3 nucleotide sequence: TGCAGCGTTGAAGGGTTAGGGGATACGCAGTATTTT. It codes for CSVEGLGDTQYF.

CDR3 in amino acids: CATSRGTRTNEKLFF. The CDR3 region has the DNA TGTGCCACCAGCAGGGGGACGAGGACTAATGAAAAACTGTTTTTT. This chain links TRBV15 with TRBJ1-4; D perhaps matches TRBD1 (5 bases). The V gene's germline CDR1 is LNHNV and CDR2 YYDKDF (reference sequence). CDR3 length: 15 residues. Trimming took 3 bases from V and 2 from J, leaving 10 bases between them.